The rows below give T cell receptor beta chains drawn from one sample of a study of cytomegalovirus exposure and HLA in healthy donors. Sequenced by immunoSEQ multiplex PCR; TCRdb stores in-frame clones only, minus some. Among about 190,000 clones listed, around 75% were seen once. The source material was PBMCs. These receptors were collected from a woman under 40 in good health and CMV-seropositive. Each CDR3 is given with its conserved first and last residue. A D gene is named only where the DNA matches it firmly. Clone sizes are given selectively: once, few, many, or a class where the clone is expanded.

v_gene	j_gene	d_gene	abundance	CDR3aa	CDR3nt
TRBV14	TRBJ2-3	.	few	CASSPLTVRTDTQYF	TGTGCCAGCAGCCCCTTGACAGTAAGAACAGATACGCAGTATTTT
TRBV10-3	TRBJ1-3	.	.	CAIRTGKSSGNTIYF	TGTGCCATCAGGACCGGGAAAAGCTCTGGAAACACCATATATTTT
TRBV29-1	TRBJ1-5	.	.	CSVGEGGSNQPQHF	TGCAGCGTTGGAGAGGGGGGGAGCAATCAGCCCCAGCATTTT
TRBV7-9	TRBJ2-7	TRBD1	.	CSSSLDGTAYEQYF	TGTTCCAGCAGCTTAGATGGGACAGCTTACGAGCAGTACTTC
TRBV28	TRBJ2-2	.	few	CASIERPRTGELFF	TGTGCCAGCATCGAGCGGCCTCGAACCGGGGAGCTGTTTTTT
TRBV11-2	TRBJ2-3	TRBD2	.	CASSLVLAGLGGDTQYF	TGTGCCAGCAGCTTAGTTCTAGCGGGCCTTGGGGGAGATACGCAGTATTTT
TRBV5-1	TRBJ2-1	TRBD1	.	CASRQLWTGSGDEQFF	TGCGCCAGCAGACAATTGTGGACAGGGTCCGGGGATGAGCAGTTCTTC
TRBV21-1	TRBJ2-1	.	.	CASSKALRSHEQFF	TGTGCCAGCAGCAAAGCGCTCCGGTCCCATGAGCAGTTCTTC
TRBV19	TRBJ2-6	TRBD1	.	CASSWTGGTGANVLTF	TGTGCCAGTAGTTGGACAGGGGGGACTGGGGCCAACGTCCTGACTTTC
TRBV6-1	TRBJ2-7	.	.	CATKITGSSYEQYF	TGTGCCACCAAAATTACGGGTTCCTCCTACGAGCAGTACTTC
TRBV2	TRBJ1-1	.	few	CASSEVGVIMNTEAFF	TGTGCCAGCAGTGAGGTCGGGGTTATCATGAACACTGAAGCTTTCTTT
TRBV11-2	TRBJ2-2	.	.	CASSTQGIPGELFF	TGTGCCAGCAGCACACAGGGTATCCCCGGGGAGCTGTTTTTT
TRBV6-5	TRBJ1-2	TRBD1	.	CASRDSLYGYTF	TGTGCCAGTAGGGACAGCCTCTATGGCTACACCTTC
TRBV2	TRBJ2-4	TRBD2	.	CASGLAGVNIQYF	TGTGCCAGCGGGTTAGCGGGAGTGAACATTCAGTACTTC
TRBV7-9	TRBJ2-3	TRBD2	.	CSSSLPGLAGSTDTQYF	TGTTCCAGCAGCTTACCCGGACTAGCGGGGAGCACAGATACGCAGTATTTT
TRBV6-1	TRBJ1-2	.	few	CASSALGGGVNYGYTF	TGTGCCAGCAGTGCCCTCGGGGGGGGCGTAAACTATGGCTACACCTTC
TRBV10-1	TRBJ2-1	TRBD2	few	CASSGGLAPYNEQFF	TGCGCCAGCAGTGGAGGACTAGCGCCGTACAATGAGCAGTTCTTC
TRBV4-1	TRBJ2-7	TRBD1	.	CASSQSGQGQLSYEQYF	TGCGCCAGCAGCCAGAGCGGACAGGGCCAATTATCCTACGAGCAGTACTTC
TRBV5-4	TRBJ2-7	.	.	CASSLSTVYEQYF	TGTGCCAGCAGCTTGTCGACAGTCTACGAGCAGTACTTC
TRBV5-1	TRBJ2-6	TRBD2	.	CASSDGGGVLTF	TGCGCCAGCAGCGACGGGGGAGGGGTCCTGACTTTC
TRBV14	TRBJ2-1	TRBD2	.	CASSRGGLVAAEQFF	TGTGCCAGCAGCCGCGGGGGGCTCGTAGCGGCTGAGCAGTTCTTC
TRBV28	TRBJ2-3	.	.	CASSPTLQGDTQYF	TGTGCCAGCAGTCCCACGCTTCAGGGGGATACGCAGTATTTT
TRBV2	TRBJ1-1	.	.	CASMGAINTEAFF	TGTGCCAGCATGGGGGCCATCAACACTGAAGCTTTCTTT
TRBV6-5	TRBJ2-1	TRBD2	.	CATGTSGKNEQFF	TGTGCCACAGGGACTAGCGGGAAGAATGAGCAGTTCTTC
TRBV14	TRBJ2-1	TRBD2	.	CASSPLAGEFF	TGTGCCAGCAGCCCACTAGCGGGAGAGTTCTTC